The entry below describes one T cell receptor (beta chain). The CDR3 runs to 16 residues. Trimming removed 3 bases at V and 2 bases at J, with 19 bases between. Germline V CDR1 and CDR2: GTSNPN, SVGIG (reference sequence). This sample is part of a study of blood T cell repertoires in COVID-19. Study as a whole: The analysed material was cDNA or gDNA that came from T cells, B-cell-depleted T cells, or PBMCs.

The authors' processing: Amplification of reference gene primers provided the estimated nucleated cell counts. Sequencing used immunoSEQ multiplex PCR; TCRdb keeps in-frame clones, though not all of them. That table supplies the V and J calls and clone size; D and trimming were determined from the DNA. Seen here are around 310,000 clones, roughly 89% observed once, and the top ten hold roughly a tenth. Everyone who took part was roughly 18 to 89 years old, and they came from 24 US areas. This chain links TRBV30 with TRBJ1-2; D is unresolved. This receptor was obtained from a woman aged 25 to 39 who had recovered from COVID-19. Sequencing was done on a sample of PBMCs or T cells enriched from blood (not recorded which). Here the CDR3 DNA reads TGTGCCTGGAGGGGAACCGGGGAATATAGGAACTATGGCTACACCTTC. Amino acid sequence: CAWRGTGEYRNYGYTF.